This T cell receptor beta chain stems from a study of Graves' ophthalmopathy and Graves' hyperthyroidism. Broader study findings: Clonotypes were expanded in thyroid at above 0.001 frequency, and most also appeared in blood.

RNA transcripts were the template, and TCR beta CDR3 regions were amplified from them. HTBI primers served in a first-round RT-PCR, which a second-round multiplex PCR followed. TCRdb reanalysed the multiplex PCR reads using MiXCR and keeps one entry per CDR3 protein. The sample contains approximately 380,000 distinct CDR3 sequences, about 21% of which appear only once. This clonotype was counted at least ten times. What it binds is unknown. If no ophthalmopathy appeared within 18 months of follow-up, hyperthyroidism was termed stable. Other autoimmune diseases, uncontrolled infections, pregnancy or lactation ruled patients out of participation. V was pared by 7 bases and J by 1 base, with 13 bases between. Germline-derived CDR1 and CDR2 are GTSNPN and SVGIG (reference sequence). The CDR3 covers 13 residues.

V usage is TRBV30 and J usage is TRBJ1-1, with a weak D call TRBD1 (6 bases). The sequencing sample was made of peripheral blood. The receptor was derived from a woman aged 18-29 years with stable Graves' hyperthyroidism. The CDR3 sequence is CASTGIGNTEAFF. In DNA form, the CDR3 reads TGTGCCTCCACAGGGATCGGGAACACTGAAGCTTTCTTT.